A single sample gave rise to the 23 T cell receptor beta chains below, sequenced in a study of shared clonotypes between healthy human individuals. Measured with immunoSEQ multiplex PCR; TCRdb has only the in-frame clones, and not every one. The sample lists about 2.4 million clones, over 85% occurring once. The sequenced material came from naive CD4+ T cells sorted from blood. As to subset: CD45RA+ positively selected. These receptors were obtained from a man aged 18 to 30 in good health.

The J gene is TRBJ2-5, the V gene TRBV4-1; D is uncertain. TRBJ2-7 matches the DNA end more closely, so the J call is doubtful. This CDR3 region has 14 residues. Germline values: CDR1 MGHRA, CDR2 YSYEKL. The CDR3 is CASSQEQSSYEQYF. The CDR3 DNA reads TGCGCCAGCAGCCAAGAACAAAGCTCCTACGAGCAGTACTTC.

This clone was recorded a few times. J is TRBJ1-6 and V is TRBV19; a weak D match, TRBD1 (6 bases). The germline V and J ends were trimmed by 2 bases and 8 bases, with 13 bases remaining between them. The germline V gene encodes CDR1 LNHDA and CDR2 SQIVND (reference sequence). This CDR3 region has 15 residues. The CDR3 sequence: CASSISRTVDSPLHF. The CDR3 bases are TGTGCCAGTAGTATATCGAGGACAGTAGATTCACCCCTCCACTTT.

The gene calls are TRBV2 and TRBJ2-3; D not resolved. Trimming left V 4 bases short and J 2 bases short, with 10 bases between. The CDR3 contains 14 residues. Germline V gives CDR1 SNHLY, CDR2 FYNNEI. The CDR3 DNA sequence: TGTGCCAGCAGTGCGTCAATAGCCACAGATACGCAGTATTTT. This gives the protein CASSASIATDTQYF.

The chain recombines TRBV28 with TRBJ1-5; 10 bases are shared with TRBD1. CDR1 and CDR2 (germline): MDHEN, SYDVKM. V shed 5 bases and J 2 bases; nucleotides not matched to a gene: 6. CDR3 length equals 16 residues. CDR3 residues: CASSIRQGAGNQPQHF. The DNA for the CDR3 is TGTGCCAGCAGTATCAGACAGGGGGCCGGCAATCAGCCCCAGCATTTT.

Only one count was recorded for this clone. Other DNA sequences from this sample encode an identical CDR3 as well. This chain links TRBV30 with TRBJ2-2; a weak D match, TRBD1 (5 bases). V gave up 2 bases and J gave up 1 base, with 5 bases separating them. The V gene's germline CDR1 is GTSNPN and CDR2 SVGIG (reference sequence). This CDR3 contains 13 residues. Here the CDR3 reads CAWSTGNTGELFF. Here the CDR3 DNA reads TGTGCCTGGAGTACAGGGAACACCGGGGAGCTGTTTTTT. The full variable domain, rest sourced from reference TRBV30 and TRBJ2-2, is SQTIHQWPATLVQPVGSPLSLECTVEGTSNPNLYWYRQAAGRGLQLLFYSVGIGQISSEVPQNLSASRPQDRQFILSSKKLLLSDSGFYLCAWSTGNTGELFFGEGSRLTVL.

This chain joins TRBV28 and TRBJ2-7; TRBD1 aligns across 8 bases. The CDR3 spans 14 residues. Germline values: CDR1 MDHEN, CDR2 SYDVKM. Trimming removed 6 bases from V and 4 bases from J; junction bases left unmatched: 8. The CDR3 nucleotides are TGTGCCAGCAGGGGGACAGGCGGCAGGTACGAGCAGTACTTC. The encoded protein is CASRGTGGRYEQYF.

To note about this clone: This same CDR3 is encoded by further DNA sequences in the sample. This chain uses TRBV9 with TRBJ2-5; 8 nucleotides agree with TRBD1. Unmatched junction bases numbered 8, after V lost 0 bases and J lost 4 bases. The CDR3 has 16 amino acids. CDR1 and CDR2 from the germline V gene are SGDLS and YYNGEE. CDR3 protein: CASSVAGQGARETQYF. CDR3 sequence (DNA): TGTGCCAGCAGCGTAGCGGGGCAGGGGGCTAGAGAGACCCAGTACTTC.

Concerning this clone: Within the sample, other DNA sequences also encode this same CDR3. This chain joins TRBV5-4 and TRBJ2-2; unclear D gene. This CDR3 region has 14 residues. Germline V gene lookup returns CDR1 SGHNT and CDR2 YYREEE (reference sequence). Trimming took 0 bases from V and 5 from J, leaving 8 bases between them. CDR3 sequence: CASSLDSGTGELFF. The DNA for the CDR3 is TGTGCCAGCAGCTTGGATTCGGGTACCGGGGAGCTGTTTTTT.

This chain joins TRBV18 and TRBJ2-5; tentatively, D is TRBD1 or TRBD2 (5 bases each). The CDR3 covers 15 residues. CDR1 and CDR2 from the germline V gene are KGHSH and LQKENI. Trimming pared 2 bases from V and 7 bases from J, leaving 17 bases between. The CDR3 here is CASSPRSGTEGTQYF. The CDR3 nucleotides are TGTGCCAGCTCACCAAGGTCAGGGACCGAGGGGACCCAGTACTTC.

V and J are TRBV18 and TRBJ2-5, with D perhaps assigned TRBD1 or TRBD2 (5 bases each). The germline V and J ends were trimmed by 6 bases and 4 bases, with 21 bases remaining between them. Germline loops: CDR1 KGHSH, CDR2 LQKENI. The CDR3 extends over 16 amino acids. The CDR3 loop is CASSGTGTRGGETQYF. CDR3 in DNA: TGTGCCAGCTCGGGTACCGGGACCCGAGGCGGAGAGACCCAGTACTTC.

The chain uses TRBV2 and TRBJ2-5; 12 bases align to TRBD1. The V gene's germline CDR1 is SNHLY and CDR2 FYNNEI. The ends lost 3 bases at V and 5 bases at J; junction bases unmatched: 4. The CDR3 contains 15 residues. The CDR3 here is CASSDRDRGRETQYF. The CDR3 DNA reads as TGTGCCAGCAGTGACCGGGACAGGGGGCGGGAGACCCAGTACTTC.

This clone has just one count. This rearrangement joins TRBV18 to TRBJ2-3, with TRBD2 identical over 11 bases. V shed 6 bases, J shed 3 bases, and the junction held 8 bases outside the gene matches. The CDR3 is made up of 16 amino acids. Germline V CDR1 and CDR2: KGHSH, LQKENI. CDR3 DNA: TGTGCCAGCTCGCACGCTCTAGCGGGGGGAACAGATACGCAGTATTTT. Encoded protein: CASSHALAGGTDTQYF.

With regard to this clone: This specimen includes other DNA sequences encoding the same CDR3. V is TRBV6-5 and J is TRBJ1-1; unclear D gene. The germline V and J ends were trimmed by 0 bases and 3 bases, with 8 bases remaining between them. Germline V CDR1 and CDR2: MNHEY, SVGAGI. This CDR3 has 14 amino acids. CDR3 in DNA: TGTGCCAGCAGTTACTCTGGACGAGACACTGAAGCTTTCTTT. Amino acids: CASSYSGRDTEAFF.

The chain is built from TRBV9 and TRBJ2-1; 7 nucleotides align to TRBD1. V gave up 3 bases and J gave up 8 bases; unmatched junction bases: 14. The germline V gene encodes CDR1 SGDLS and CDR2 YYNGEE. The CDR3 extends over 16 amino acids. The CDR3 DNA follows: TGTGCCAGCAGCGCTTCTGGAGGACAGGTATGGGATGAGCAGTTCTTC. It is translated as CASSASGGQVWDEQFF.

This clone has a single count. The CDR3 region has the DNA TGTGCCAGCAGTTACGGGGGTATGAACACTGAAGCTTTCTTT. Its translation: CASSYGGMNTEAFF. The rearrangement joins TRBV6-5 to TRBJ1-1, with a tentative D call TRBD1 (5 bases). Trimming removed 2 bases from V and 0 bases from J, with 7 bases in between. The CDR3 loop spans 14 amino acids. CDR1 and CDR2 (germline): MNHEY, SVGAGI.

The chain has TRBV10-1 and TRBJ2-3; 9 bases agree with TRBD2. J was trimmed by 4 bases and V by 6 bases; bases with no gene match: 11. Looked up from germline, CDR1 is WNHNN and CDR2 is SYGVQD (reference sequence). The CDR3 is 16 amino acids. The CDR3 region is CASSPLAGAGSDTQYF. DNA for the CDR3: TGCGCCAGCAGCCCCTTAGCGGGAGCTGGGTCAGATACGCAGTATTTT.

This clone was recorded once. The chain employs TRBV5-1 and TRBJ2-5; D may be TRBD1 (5 bases). Trimming stripped 1 base from V and 4 bases from J, with 17 bases between. CDR3 length equals 16 residues. Germline-derived CDR1 and CDR2 are SGHRS and YFSETQ. The CDR3 DNA sequence: TGCGCCAGCAGCTTGAGCCCCGCAGGGAAGGGAGAGACCCAGTACTTC. Protein: CASSLSPAGKGETQYF.

The chain is built from TRBV2 and TRBJ2-3; no reliable D call. Germline CDR1 reads SNHLY; CDR2 reads FYNNEI. Trimming stripped 5 bases from V and 3 bases from J, with 15 bases between. CDR3 length: 15 residues. CDR3 loop: CASSKEHVGTDTQYF. In DNA form, the CDR3 reads TGTGCCAGCAGTAAGGAGCACGTAGGAACAGATACGCAGTATTTT.

The genes are TRBV7-3 and TRBJ2-2; no reliable D call. The CDR3 length is 15 residues. Germline CDR1 and CDR2: SGHTA and FQGTGA. V was trimmed by 2 bases and J by 1 base, leaving 8 bases between them. The DNA for the CDR3 is TGTGCCAGCAGCTTAGACGGTGAGAACACCGGGGAGCTGTTTTTT. It yields the protein CASSLDGENTGELFF.

The chain uses TRBV5-1 and TRBJ2-3; 12 bases are shared with TRBD2. With 3 bases clipped from V and 2 bases from J, the junction kept 7 bases outside the gene matches. CDR1 and CDR2 from the germline V gene are SGHRS and YFSETQ. This CDR3 has 17 amino acids. The CDR3 sequence: CASSSPLAGGFTDTQYF. Written as DNA, the CDR3 is TGCGCCAGCAGCTCCCCCCTAGCGGGGGGGTTCACAGATACGCAGTATTTT.

V gene TRBV6-5 combines with J gene TRBJ1-2, with TRBD1 identical over 9 bases. The length of the CDR3 is 14 residues. The V gene end was trimmed by 6 bases and the J gene end by 8 bases; junction bases not matched to a gene: 10. Germline assignment: CDR1 MNHEY and CDR2 SVGAGI. The CDR3 sequence: CASRPGQGSVGYTF. CDR3 DNA: TGTGCCAGCAGGCCGGGACAGGGATCTGTCGGCTACACCTTC.

The chain couples TRBV13 to TRBJ1-2; the D is unclear. CDR3 size: 12 residues. CDR1 and CDR2 from the germline V gene are PRHDT and FYEKMQ (reference sequence). Trimming removed 2 bases at V and 8 bases at J, with 9 bases between. The CDR3 is CASSLLGQGYTF. The CDR3 DNA sequence: TGTGCCAGCAGCTTATTAGGGCAAGGCTACACCTTC.

The chain links TRBV12-5 to TRBJ1-1, with D tentatively TRBD1 (5 bases). The V and J ends lost 7 bases and 1 base respectively, with 13 bases between them. The CDR3 loop spans 14 amino acids. From germline, CDR1 is LGHNT and CDR2 FRNRAP. CDR3: CASAPRGWNTEAFF. DNA of the CDR3: TGTGCTAGTGCCCCTAGGGGCTGGAACACTGAAGCTTTCTTT.